This is a list of T cell receptor beta chains from one sample in a study of blood T cell repertoires in COVID-19. TCRdb's copy holds only in-frame clones and misses some; the assay was immunoSEQ multiplex PCR. The sample includes about 150,000 clones, around 75% of them seen just once. The sample was peripheral blood. The receptors were sampled from a woman aged 80 or over with acute or convalescent COVID-19. Both conserved end residues are trimmed from each CDR3. The D gene is left open where the match is weak.

TRBV28 | NA | ASGDTSTDTQY
TRBV12-3/TRBV12-4 | NA | ASSLRETQY
TRBV7-9 | TRBD1 | ASSLAGQGAGQPQH
TRBV30 | NA | AWTPLDSLA
TRBV5-1 | TRBD2 | ASSWTSGGARYGTDTQY
TRBV5-1 | TRBD2 | ASSPGAGGTDTQY
TRBV29-1 | NA | SVGTGNGNTIY
TRBV7-9 | NA | ASSLLQGGMPYSNQPQH
TRBV19 | NA | ASRNRAMNTEAF
TRBV6-5 | NA | ASSYQGFGNQPQH
TRBV3-1/TRBV3-2 | NA | ASSPRVTNQETQY
TRBV5-1 | TRBD1 | ASSSDRATEAF
TRBV30 | TRBD1 | AWFDRDTEAF
TRBV11-3 | NA | ASSSQGSTQY
TRBV5-1 | NA | ASSWGSGQYNSRPYEQY
TRBV19 | TRBD2 | ASSMGRRGSSYNEQF
TRBV27 | NA | ASSSGGAGETQY
TRBV2 | TRBD2 | ASRGLADPAGYEQY
TRBV5-4 | TRBD2 | ASSDASGGANTQY
TRBV12-5 | TRBD1 | ASGRGPYEKLF
TRBV11-3 | NA | ASSFGVEQF
TRBV6-6 | NA | ASRSDSGFTYEQY
TRBV11-3 | NA | ASSLAGGAWNEQF
TRBV3-1/TRBV3-2 | NA | ASSQGVGGETQY
TRBV7-3 | TRBD1 | ASSPTGYNSPLH
TRBV6-5 | TRBD1 | ASRQQGAQNTEAF
TRBV2 | NA | ASSDTSLRNEQF
TRBV19 | NA | ASSPQARETQY
TRBV5-1 | TRBD1 | ASSNRGRPSNYGYT
TRBV19 | TRBD1 | ASSPRTGSQPQH
TRBV3-1/TRBV3-2 | TRBD2 | ASSPRGAEQY
TRBV27 | NA | ASRTTKAPTYEQY
TRBV6-5 | TRBD1 | ASTRTGTDTQY
TRBV7-3 | NA | ASSLMEGSPLH
TRBV6-2/TRBV6-3 | NA | ASSYTRGNIQY
TRBV3-1/TRBV3-2 | TRBD2 | ASSLSGYNEQF
TRBV29-1 | TRBD2 | SVEVRTSGRNEQF
TRBV7-6 | NA | ASSSTLLGVTF
TRBV7-6 | NA | ASRKAPDSSYEQY
TRBV29-1 | TRBD2 | SGGLAAGELF
TRBV19 | TRBD1 | ASSNPGTGNYGYT
TRBV19 | NA | ASSTRLRGLF
TRBV4-2 | NA | ASSQTTGTGANVLT
TRBV20-1 | NA | SASSGLMNTEAF
TRBV7-8 | NA | ASSFNQRPTGGYGYT
TRBV6-6 | NA | ASSYFSGYEQY
TRBV5-4 | NA | ASSPQGGGETQY
TRBV27 | TRBD2 | ASRTGLAGDYNEQF
TRBV28 | NA | ATGASIGYGYT
TRBV5-1 | TRBD1 | ASTDRANTGELF
TRBV24-1 | NA | ATSGTSGVRSGNEQF
TRBV27 | TRBD2 | ASTLAGGPLETQY
TRBV19 | NA | ASSMTRGNGYT
TRBV7-9 | NA | ASTLQGYYGYT
TRBV19 | NA | ASSRGLRTDTQY
TRBV6-1 | NA | ASSETGKDAGELF
TRBV6-6 | TRBD1 | ASSYLTGSQPQH
TRBV19 | NA | ATRFWGGASTDTQY